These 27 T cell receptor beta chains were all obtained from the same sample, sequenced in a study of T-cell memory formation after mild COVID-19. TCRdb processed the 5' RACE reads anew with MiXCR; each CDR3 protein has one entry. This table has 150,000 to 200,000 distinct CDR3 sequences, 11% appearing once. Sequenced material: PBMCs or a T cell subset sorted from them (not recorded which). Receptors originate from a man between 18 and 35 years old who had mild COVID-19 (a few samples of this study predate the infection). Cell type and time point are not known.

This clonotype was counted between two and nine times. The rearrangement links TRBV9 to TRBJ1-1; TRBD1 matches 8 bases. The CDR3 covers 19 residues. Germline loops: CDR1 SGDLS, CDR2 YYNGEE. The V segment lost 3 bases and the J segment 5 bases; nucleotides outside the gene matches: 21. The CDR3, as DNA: TGTGCCAGCAGCGCGACGGCGGGGGGACGGACAGGGACCACTACTGAAGCTTTCTTT. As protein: CASSATAGGRTGTTTEAFF.

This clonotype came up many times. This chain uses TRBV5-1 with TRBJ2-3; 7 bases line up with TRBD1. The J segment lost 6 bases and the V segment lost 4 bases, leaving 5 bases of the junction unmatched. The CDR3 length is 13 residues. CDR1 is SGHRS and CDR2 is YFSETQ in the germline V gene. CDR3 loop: CASSPQGFDTQYF. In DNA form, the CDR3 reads TGCGCCAGCAGCCCACAGGGGTTCGATACGCAGTATTTT.

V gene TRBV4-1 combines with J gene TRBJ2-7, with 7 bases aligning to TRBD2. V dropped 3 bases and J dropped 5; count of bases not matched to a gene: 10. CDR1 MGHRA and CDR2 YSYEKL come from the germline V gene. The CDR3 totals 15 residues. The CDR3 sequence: CASSQNGGGFNEQYF. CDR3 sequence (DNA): TGCGCCAGCAGCCAGAACGGGGGAGGGTTCAACGAGCAGTACTTC.

DNA of the CDR3: TGTGCCAGCAGTGAATCGTCGTTCTCTGGAAACACCATATATTTT. Translating gives CASSESSFSGNTIYF. V usage is TRBV2 and J usage is TRBJ1-3; D is undetermined. This CDR3 is built from 15 residues. V lost 2 bases, J lost 0 bases, and 8 bases lay in between. Germline loops: CDR1 SNHLY, CDR2 FYNNEI.

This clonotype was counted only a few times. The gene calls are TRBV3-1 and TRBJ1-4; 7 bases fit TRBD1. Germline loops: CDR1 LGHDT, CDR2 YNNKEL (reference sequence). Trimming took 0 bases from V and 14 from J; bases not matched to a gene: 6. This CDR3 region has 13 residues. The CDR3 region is CASSQEGGGRLFF. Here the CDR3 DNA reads TGTGCCAGCAGCCAAGAGGGAGGGGGCAGGCTGTTTTTT.

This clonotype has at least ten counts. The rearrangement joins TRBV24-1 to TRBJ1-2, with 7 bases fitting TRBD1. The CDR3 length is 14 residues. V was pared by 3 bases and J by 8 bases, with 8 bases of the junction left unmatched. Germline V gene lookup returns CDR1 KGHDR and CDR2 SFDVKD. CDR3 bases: TGTGCCACCAGTGATCCTATGACAGGGCACGGCTACACCTTC. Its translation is CATSDPMTGHGYTF.

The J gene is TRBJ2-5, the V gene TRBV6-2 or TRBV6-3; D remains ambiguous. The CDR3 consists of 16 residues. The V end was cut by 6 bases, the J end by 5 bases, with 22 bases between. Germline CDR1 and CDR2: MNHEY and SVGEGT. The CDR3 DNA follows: TGTGCCAGCAGCTCCTTAGGACGGATTCCTCCGGAGACCCAGTACTTC. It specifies CASSSLGRIPPETQYF.

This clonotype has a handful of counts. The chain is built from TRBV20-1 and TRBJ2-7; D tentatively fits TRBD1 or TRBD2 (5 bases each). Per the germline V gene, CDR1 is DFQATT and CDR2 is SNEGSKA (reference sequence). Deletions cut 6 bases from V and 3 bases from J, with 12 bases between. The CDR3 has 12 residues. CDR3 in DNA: TGCAGTGCACATACTGGGGGCTACGAGCAGTACTTC. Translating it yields CSAHTGGYEQYF.

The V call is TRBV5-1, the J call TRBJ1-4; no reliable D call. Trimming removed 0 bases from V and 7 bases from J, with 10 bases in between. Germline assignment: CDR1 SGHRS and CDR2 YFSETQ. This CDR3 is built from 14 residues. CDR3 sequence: CASSLDQRSEKLFF. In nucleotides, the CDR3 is TGCGCCAGCAGCTTGGACCAACGTAGTGAAAAACTGTTTTTT. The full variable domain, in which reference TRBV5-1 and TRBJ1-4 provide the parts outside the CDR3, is KAGVTQTPRYLIKTRGQQVTLSCSPISGHRSVSWYQQTPGQGLQFLFEYFSETQRNKGNFPGRFSGRQFSNSRSEMNVSTLELGDSALYLCASSLDQRSEKLFFGSGTQLSVL.

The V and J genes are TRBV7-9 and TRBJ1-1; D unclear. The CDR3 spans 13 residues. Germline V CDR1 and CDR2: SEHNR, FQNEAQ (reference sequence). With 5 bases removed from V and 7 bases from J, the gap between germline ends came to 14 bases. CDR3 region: CASSPLRAGEAFF. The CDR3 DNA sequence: TGTGCCAGCAGCCCACTTCGTGCTGGTGAAGCTTTCTTT.

This CDR3 reads CASSYGLSSYNSPLHF. CDR3 DNA: TGTGCCAGCAGTTACGGGTTGAGCTCCTATAATTCACCCCTCCACTTT. The chain combines TRBV6-5 with TRBJ1-6, with D unresolved. The germline V and J ends were trimmed by 2 bases and 0 bases, with 8 bases remaining between them. The germline gives CDR1 MNHEY, CDR2 SVGAGI. This CDR3 spans 16 amino acids.

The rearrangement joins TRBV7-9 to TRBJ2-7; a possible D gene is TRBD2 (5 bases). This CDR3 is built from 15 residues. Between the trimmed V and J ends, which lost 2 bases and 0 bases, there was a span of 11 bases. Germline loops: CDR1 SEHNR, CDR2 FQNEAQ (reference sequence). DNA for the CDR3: TGTGCCAGCAGCTTAAGAGCGGTTAGCTCCTACGAGCAGTACTTC. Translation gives CASSLRAVSSYEQYF.

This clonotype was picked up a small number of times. CDR3 region: CASSLAGRSSYNEQFF. CDR3 nucleotide sequence: TGCGCCAGCAGCTTGGCGGGGCGCAGCTCCTACAATGAGCAGTTCTTC. The chain combines TRBV5-1 with TRBJ2-1, with D possibly being TRBD1 or TRBD2 (5 bases each). The CDR3 is 16 residues long. V shed 0 bases and J shed 0 bases, with 10 bases lying between them. Germline V CDR1 and CDR2: SGHRS, YFSETQ.

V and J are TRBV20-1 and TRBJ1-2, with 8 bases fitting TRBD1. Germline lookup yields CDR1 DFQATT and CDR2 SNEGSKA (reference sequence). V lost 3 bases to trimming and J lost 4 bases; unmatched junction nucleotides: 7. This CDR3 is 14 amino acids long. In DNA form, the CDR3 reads TGCAGTGCTAGCATACCGGGACAGGTCTATGGCTACACCTTC. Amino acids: CSASIPGQVYGYTF.

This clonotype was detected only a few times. CDR3 coding DNA: TGTGCCAGCAGCTTAGTTTCCAGCGGGGGCCACAATGAGCAGTTCTTC. Residues: CASSLVSSGGHNEQFF. The chain combines TRBV7-6 with TRBJ2-1; 8 positions agree with TRBD2. Germline values: CDR1 SGHVS, CDR2 FNYEAQ. The junction had 7 bases not matched to a gene; V was cut back by 1 base and J by 5 bases. This CDR3 comprises 16 residues.

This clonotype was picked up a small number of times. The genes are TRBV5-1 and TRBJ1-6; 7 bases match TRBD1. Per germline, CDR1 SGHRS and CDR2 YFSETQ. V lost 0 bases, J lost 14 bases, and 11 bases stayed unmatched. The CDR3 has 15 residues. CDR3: CASSLAGQSVRTLHF. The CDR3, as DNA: TGCGCCAGCAGCTTGGCGGGACAGTCCGTGAGGACCCTCCACTTT. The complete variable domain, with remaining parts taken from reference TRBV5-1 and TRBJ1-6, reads KAGVTQTPRYLIKTRGQQVTLSCSPISGHRSVSWYQQTPGQGLQFLFEYFSETQRNKGNFPGRFSGRQFSNSRSEMNVSTLELGDSALYLCASSLAGQSVRTLHFGNGTRLTVT.

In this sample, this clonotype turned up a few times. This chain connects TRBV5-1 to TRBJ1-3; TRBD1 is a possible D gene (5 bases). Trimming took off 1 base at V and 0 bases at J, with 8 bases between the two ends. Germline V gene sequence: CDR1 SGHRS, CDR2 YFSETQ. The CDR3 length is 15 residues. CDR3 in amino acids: CASSLLGTSGNTIYF. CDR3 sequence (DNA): TGCGCCAGCAGCTTGTTAGGGACCTCTGGAAACACCATATATTTT. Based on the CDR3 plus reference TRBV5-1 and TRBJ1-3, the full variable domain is KAGVTQTPRYLIKTRGQQVTLSCSPISGHRSVSWYQQTPGQGLQFLFEYFSETQRNKGNFPGRFSGRQFSNSRSEMNVSTLELGDSALYLCASSLLGTSGNTIYFGEGSWLTVV.

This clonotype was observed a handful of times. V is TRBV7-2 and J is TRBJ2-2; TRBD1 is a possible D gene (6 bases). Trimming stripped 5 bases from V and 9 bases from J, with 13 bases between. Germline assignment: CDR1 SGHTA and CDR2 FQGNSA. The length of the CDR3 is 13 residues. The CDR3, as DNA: TGTGCCAGCAGCCGATTCACAGGGTGGGAGCTGTTTTTT. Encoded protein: CASSRFTGWELFF.

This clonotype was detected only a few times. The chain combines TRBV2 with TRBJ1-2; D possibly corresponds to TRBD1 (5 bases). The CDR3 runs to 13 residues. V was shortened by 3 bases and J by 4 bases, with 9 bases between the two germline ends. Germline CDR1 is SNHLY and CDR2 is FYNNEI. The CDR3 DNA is TGTGCCAGCAGTGACGCAGGGCCCTATGGCTACACCTTC. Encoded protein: CASSDAGPYGYTF. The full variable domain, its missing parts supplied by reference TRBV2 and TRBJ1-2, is EPEVTQTPSHQVTQMGQEVILRCVPISNHLYFYWYRQILGQKVEFLVSFYNNEISEKSEIFDDQFSVERPDGSNFTLKIRSTKLEDSAMYFCASSDAGPYGYTFGSGTRLTVV.

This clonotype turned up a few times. The chain's CDR3 is CASSLRAGNHEQYF. The DNA for the CDR3 is TGTGCCAGCAGTTTACGAGCGGGGAACCACGAGCAGTACTTC. This rearrangement joins TRBV12-3 or TRBV12-4 to TRBJ2-7, with TRBD2 matching 7 bases. J lost 5 bases, V lost 2 bases, and 6 bases had no gene match. This CDR3 has 14 amino acids.

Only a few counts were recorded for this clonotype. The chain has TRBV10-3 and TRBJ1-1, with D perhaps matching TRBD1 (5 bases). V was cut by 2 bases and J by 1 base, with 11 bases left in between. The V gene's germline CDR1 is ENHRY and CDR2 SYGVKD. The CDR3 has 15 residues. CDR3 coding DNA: TGTGCCATCAGTGAGCCGACAGCGTCGAACACTGAAGCTTTCTTT. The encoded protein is CAISEPTASNTEAFF.

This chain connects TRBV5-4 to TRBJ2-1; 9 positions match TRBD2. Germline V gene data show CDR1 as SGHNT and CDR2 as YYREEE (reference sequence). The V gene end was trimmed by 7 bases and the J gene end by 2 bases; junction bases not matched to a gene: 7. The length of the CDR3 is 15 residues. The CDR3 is CASLPAGGTYNEQFF. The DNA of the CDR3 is TGTGCCAGCCTCCCAGCGGGGGGCACCTACAATGAGCAGTTCTTC.

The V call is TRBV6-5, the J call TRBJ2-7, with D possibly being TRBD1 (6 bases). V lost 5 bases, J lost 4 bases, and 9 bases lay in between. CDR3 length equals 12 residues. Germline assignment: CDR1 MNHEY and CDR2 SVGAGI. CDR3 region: CASSRDKYEQYF. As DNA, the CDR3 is TGTGCCAGCAGTAGGGACAAGTACGAGCAGTACTTC.

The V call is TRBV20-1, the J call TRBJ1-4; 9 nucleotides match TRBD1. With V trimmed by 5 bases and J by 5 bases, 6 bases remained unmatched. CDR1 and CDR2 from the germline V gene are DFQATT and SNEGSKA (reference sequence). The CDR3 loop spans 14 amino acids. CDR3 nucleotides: TGCAGTGCTCTCGGGACAGGGATGAATGAAAAACTGTTTTTT. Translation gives CSALGTGMNEKLFF.

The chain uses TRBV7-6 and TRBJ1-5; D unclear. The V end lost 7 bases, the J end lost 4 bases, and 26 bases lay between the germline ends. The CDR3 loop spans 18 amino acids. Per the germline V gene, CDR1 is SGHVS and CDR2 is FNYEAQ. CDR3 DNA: TGTGCCAGCACGGGCTACGGTGGACGGGGTATAATGAATCAGCCCCAGCATTTT. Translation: CASTGYGGRGIMNQPQHF.

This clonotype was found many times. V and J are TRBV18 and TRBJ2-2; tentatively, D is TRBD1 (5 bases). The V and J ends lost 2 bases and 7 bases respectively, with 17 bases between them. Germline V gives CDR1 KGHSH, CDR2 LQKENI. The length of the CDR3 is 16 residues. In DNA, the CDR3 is TGTGCCAGCTCACCATCATCGACAGCGTGGATCGGGGAGCTGTTTTTT. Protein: CASSPSSTAWIGELFF.

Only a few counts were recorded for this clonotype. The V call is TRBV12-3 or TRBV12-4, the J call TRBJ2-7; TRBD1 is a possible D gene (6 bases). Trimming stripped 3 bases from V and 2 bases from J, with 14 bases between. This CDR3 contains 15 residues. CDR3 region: CASSFGDTATYEQYV. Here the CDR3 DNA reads TGTGCCAGCAGTTTTGGGGACACGGCTACCTACGAGCAGTACGTC.